A single T cell receptor beta chain is shown here with its context. Measured with immunoSEQ multiplex PCR; TCRdb has only the in-frame clones, and not every one. The data contain 160,000 or so clones, roughly 82% of them singletons. These data come from a study of blood T cell repertoires in COVID-19. The receptor was isolated from a woman aged 50 to 60 with acute or convalescent COVID-19. Sequences were obtained from peripheral blood.

CDR3 in amino acids: CASSQDRYGYTF. The CDR3 coding sequence is TGCGCCAGCAGCCAAGATCGGTATGGCTACACCTTC. The V gene is TRBV4-1, the J gene TRBJ1-2; D is undetermined. CDR1 and CDR2 (germline): MGHRA, YSYEKL. V was trimmed by 0 bases and J by 5 bases, leaving 4 bases between them. This CDR3 contains 12 residues.